The sequence of this T cell receptor (beta chain) was determined in a study of blood T cells in healthy people across ages. A remark on this clonotype: Its target is unknown.

The ends were cut back, 5 bases at V and 13 bases at J, with 14 bases in the middle. Germline assignment: CDR1 SEHNR and CDR2 FQNEAQ (reference sequence). The length of the CDR3 is 11 residues. Then a second PCR, running about 6 to 11 cycles, was carried out with a sample-barcoded 5' primer and a J-beta primer mix. TCRdb passed the 5' RACE reads through MiXCR, listing each CDR3 protein once. The table lists about 730,000 distinct CDR3 sequences, around 40% of them singletons. Broader study findings: Possibly, changes in expanded clonotypes were confounded because donor CMV status was unknown.

The chain links TRBV7-9 to TRBJ1-2; D may be TRBD1 (6 bases). The TCR was taken from a woman in her sixties in good health. The sample was blood. This CDR3 is CASSQGTVGTF. CDR3 DNA: TGTGCCAGCAGCCAGGGGACCGTCGGCACCTTC.